This T cell receptor beta chain was documented in a study of T cells after yellow fever vaccination. This clonotype has ten or more counts. This CDR3 contains 18 residues. MiXCR was run by TCRdb on the 5' RACE reads, yielding one entry per CDR3 protein. The sample has about 160,000 distinct CDR3 sequences, around 7.3% seen once; the top ten hold approximately 2.4%. This receptor was identified in a man between 18 and 29 years old who received the YFV17D yellow fever vaccine. The starting material was CD4+ T cells sorted from PBMCs, obtained around 5 days after the first yellow fever vaccination. This chain connects TRBV21-1 to TRBJ2-7; TRBD2, the table's D call, lacks a check against the DNA. TRBV21-1 has pseudogene status. The CDR3 nucleotides read TGTGCCAGCAGCAAAGGAGGAGCCGGGGAAGATGGGACTTACGAGCAGTACGTC. Translating it yields CASSKGGAGEDGTYEQYV.